In its sample, the clone carrying this TCR beta chain was seen once. No antigen is known for it. This sample was included in a study of cytomegalovirus exposure and HLA in healthy donors. Study conclusions and caveats: A later analysis reportedly found that, within productive TCRs, an Asian-associated ancestry cluster had fewer N-insertions than the mean observed across the approximately 700 donors. Three CMV-associated chains proved CMV antigen-specific in vitro. Association of a missense DCLRE1C variant with TCR beta V- and J-gene trimming was reported in a later analysis.

Looked up from germline, CDR1 is SNHLY and CDR2 is FYNNEI. CDR3 length equals 13 residues. The trim removed 9 bases at V and 8 bases at J, leaving 10 bases unmatched. PCR was performed using 60 Vbeta and 13 Jbeta primers. The assay was immunoSEQ multiplex PCR, and TCRdb's table has in-frame clones only and misses some. Found here are 150,000 to 200,000 clones, 68% of them singletons; the top ten hold 1.4% to 1.5%. V and J are TRBV2 and TRBJ2-7, with TRBD1 matching over 10 bases. This clonotype was sampled from a man in his forties or fifties in good health and CMV-seronegative. Sequences were obtained from PBMCs. Here the CDR3 DNA reads TGTGCCAGTAGACAGGGGGCGTCGAACAAGCAGTACTTC. It codes for CASRQGASNKQYF. The whole variable domain, remainder taken from reference TRBV2 and TRBJ2-7, is EPEVTQTPSHQVTQMGQEVILRCVPISNHLYFYWYRQILGQKVEFLVSFYNNEISEKSEIFDDQFSVERPDGSNFTLKIRSTKLEDSAMYFCASRQGASNKQYFGPGTRLTVT.